The 19 T cell receptor beta chains presented below share a single source sample, sequenced in a study of cytomegalovirus exposure and HLA in healthy donors. The PCR employed 60 Vbeta primers together with 13 Jbeta primers. Assay used: immunoSEQ multiplex PCR; TCRdb lists only in-frame clones, some missing. The data show 110,000 or so clones, 82% seen once. Sequencing was carried out using PBMCs. These TCRs come from a woman aged 18-29 years in good health and CMV-seronegative.

V gene TRBV4-2 combines with J gene TRBJ2-7, with TRBD2 matching 10 bases. Germline values: CDR1 LGHNA, CDR2 YNFKEQ. The V and J ends lost 4 bases and 5 bases, in that order; junction bases with no gene match: 14. CDR3 length equals 17 residues. CDR3 protein: CASSPYGTASGSHEQYF. The CDR3 nucleotides are TGTGCCAGCAGCCCATACGGTACGGCTAGCGGGAGCCACGAGCAGTACTTC.

This chain joins TRBV5-6 and TRBJ2-5; TRBD2 matches at 14 bases. Unmatched junction bases numbered 3, after V lost 4 bases and J lost 7 bases. CDR3 length: 14 residues. Germline CDR1 reads SGHDT; CDR2 reads YYEEEE. The CDR3 region has the DNA TGTGCCAGCAGCCCCGGGACTAGCGGGGGGACCCAGTACTTC. This gives the protein CASSPGTSGGTQYF.

In DNA, the CDR3 is TGTGCCAGCAGAGCTAGCGGGAGGGCCGCGCAGTATTTT. Its protein is CASRASGRAAQYF. V is TRBV6-1 and J is TRBJ2-3; TRBD2 matches at 12 bases. J lost 10 bases, V lost 6 bases, and 5 bases had no gene match. This CDR3 has 13 residues. CDR1 and CDR2 (germline): MNHNS, SASEGT.

The CDR3: CASSLRENEAFF. CDR3 bases: TGTGCCAGCAGCCTCCGCGAGAATGAAGCTTTCTTT. This chain joins TRBV5-5 and TRBJ1-1; D not resolved. The CDR3 has 12 amino acids. The V end lost 4 bases, the J end lost 7 bases, and 11 bases lay between the germline ends. From germline, CDR1 is SGHKS and CDR2 YYEKEE (reference sequence).

The chain couples TRBV6-1 to TRBJ2-7, with D possibly TRBD1 on 6 matching bases. Germline loops: CDR1 MNHNS, CDR2 SASEGT. The CDR3 extends over 14 amino acids. With 6 bases removed from V and 3 bases from J, the gap between germline ends came to 15 bases. The CDR3 protein is CASSRTEGVYEQYF. The CDR3 DNA reads as TGTGCCAGCAGCCGGACAGAGGGAGTCTACGAGCAGTACTTC.

This clone was counted a single time. V usage is TRBV2 and J usage is TRBJ2-7; 7 bases agree with TRBD1. The CDR3 contains 15 residues. V dropped 0 bases and J dropped 4; count of bases not matched to a gene: 6. The germline V gene encodes CDR1 SNHLY and CDR2 FYNNEI. The CDR3: CASSEAAGGLYEQYV. The CDR3 DNA is TGTGCCAGCAGTGAAGCGGCAGGGGGTCTGTACGAGCAGTACGTC.

This chain links TRBV27 with TRBJ1-5; D remains ambiguous. The germline V gene has CDR1 MNHEY and CDR2 SMNVEV (reference sequence). Trimming left V 2 bases short and J 0 bases short, with 8 bases between. This CDR3 has 15 amino acids. The CDR3 nucleotides are TGTGCCAGCAGTTTACGAGGGAATAGCAATCAGCCCCAGCATTTT. As protein: CASSLRGNSNQPQHF.

With regard to this clone: The germline gene is not matched at one end of the junction; a read error may be the cause. The genes are TRBV7-6 and TRBJ2-5; possibly TRBD1 for D (6 bases). The CDR3 totals 15 residues. Germline V CDR1 and CDR2: SGHVS, FNYEAQ. The CDR3 coding sequence is TGTGCCAGCATCTTATATCACAGGGCGGACGAGACCCAGTACTTC. It specifies CASILYHRADETQYF.

J is TRBJ2-7 and V is TRBV6-5, with D perhaps matching TRBD2 (6 bases). The CDR3 runs to 15 residues. Per germline, CDR1 MNHEY and CDR2 SVGAGI. Trimming took 0 bases from V and 3 from J, leaving 12 bases between them. The CDR3 sequence: CASSYSGGNRYEQYF. In nucleotides, the CDR3 is TGTGCCAGCAGTTACTCGGGGGGTAACCGCTACGAGCAGTACTTC.

The rearrangement joins TRBV4-1 to TRBJ1-2, with D unclear. The germline V and J ends were trimmed by 0 bases and 0 bases, with 8 bases remaining between them. This CDR3 spans 15 amino acids. Germline CDR1 is MGHRA and CDR2 is YSYEKL. CDR3 in amino acids: CASSQEMSANYGYTF. The CDR3 DNA sequence: TGCGCCAGCAGCCAAGAAATGTCAGCTAACTATGGCTACACCTTC.

This clone occurred a few times. V usage is TRBV6-5 and J usage is TRBJ2-1; D is perhaps TRBD2 (5 bases). CDR1 and CDR2 from the germline V gene are MNHEY and SVGAGI. V was trimmed by 7 bases and J by 6 bases, leaving 13 bases between them. The CDR3 contains 13 residues. CDR3 residues: CASKRGEFNEQFF. In DNA form, the CDR3 reads TGTGCCAGCAAACGGGGAGAGTTCAATGAGCAGTTCTTC.

The J gene is TRBJ1-1, the V gene TRBV19; 8 nucleotides line up with TRBD1. The CDR3 has 18 amino acids. Per the germline V gene, CDR1 is LNHDA and CDR2 is SQIVND (reference sequence). The J segment lost 2 bases and the V segment lost 5 bases, leaving 16 bases of the junction unmatched. CDR3 nucleotides: TGTGCCAGTAGTGTGGGGACAGGTAGGGCCAGACCAAACACTGAAGCTTTCTTT. Translating gives CASSVGTGRARPNTEAFF.

This sequence joins TRBV6-5 and TRBJ1-6; 9 bases line up with TRBD1. CDR1 MNHEY and CDR2 SVGAGI come from the germline V gene. The V segment lost 1 base and the J segment 8 bases; nucleotides outside the gene matches: 3. The CDR3 sequence is 15 residues long. For the CDR3, the DNA is TGTGCCAGCAGTTACTACGGGACAGGGCATTCACCCCTCCACTTT. It specifies CASSYYGTGHSPLHF.

In DNA, the CDR3 is TGTGCCAGCAGCCGACCGGGACTAGCGGGAGGATATGAGCAGTTCTTC. Translated, it gives CASSRPGLAGGYEQFF. This chain uses TRBV4-2 with TRBJ2-1, with TRBD2 matching 15 bases. Germline V gene lookup returns CDR1 LGHNA and CDR2 YNFKEQ. V shed 4 bases and J 8 bases; nucleotides not matched to a gene: 6. The CDR3 runs 16 residues.

The chain has TRBV5-4 and TRBJ1-1; a weak D match, TRBD1 (5 bases). Germline V gives CDR1 SGHNT, CDR2 YYREEE (reference sequence). The V end lost 4 bases, the J end lost 1 base, and 11 bases lay between the germline ends. The CDR3 loop spans 14 amino acids. CDR3 coding DNA: TGTGCCAGCAGCCCGGGACTCCAGAACACTGAAGCTTTCTTT. Its protein is CASSPGLQNTEAFF.

This sequence joins TRBV28 and TRBJ2-7; D perhaps matches TRBD2 (5 bases). The V and J ends lost 6 bases and 2 bases respectively, with 11 bases between them. Per the germline V gene, CDR1 is MDHEN and CDR2 is SYDVKM. This CDR3 region has 13 residues. CDR3 coding DNA: TGTGCCAGCAGAGAGGGTGCAACCTACGAGCAGTACTTC. Encoded protein: CASREGATYEQYF.

This chain uses TRBV28 with TRBJ2-7, with 14 bases matching TRBD2. Germline V gene sequence: CDR1 MDHEN, CDR2 SYDVKM. The CDR3 runs to 17 residues. V lost 4 bases to trimming and J lost 4 bases; unmatched junction nucleotides: 9. The CDR3 spells CASSSSGTSGSRYEQYF. Here the CDR3 DNA reads TGTGCCAGCAGTTCCTCGGGGACTAGCGGGAGTAGGTACGAGCAGTACTTC. Drawing the rest from reference TRBV28 and TRBJ2-7, the complete variable domain is DVKVTQSSRYLVKRTGEKVFLECVQDMDHENMFWYRQDPGLGLRLIYFSYDVKMKEKGDIPEGYSVSREKKERFSLILESASTNQTSMYLCASSSSGTSGSRYEQYFGPGTRLTVT.

The count of this clone is one. The CDR3 region is CASSSDRVYGYTF. The CDR3 coding sequence is TGCGCCAGCAGTTCGGACAGGGTTTATGGCTACACCTTC. V gene TRBV5-1 combines with J gene TRBJ1-2; 8 bases agree with TRBD1. CDR3 size: 13 residues. V was clipped by 5 bases and J by 5 bases; unmatched bases: 5. Per germline, CDR1 SGHRS and CDR2 YFSETQ.

V gene TRBV7-9 combines with J gene TRBJ1-1; D remains ambiguous. V gave up 3 bases and J gave up 1 base, with 6 bases separating them. Per germline, CDR1 SEHNR and CDR2 FQNEAQ (reference sequence). This CDR3 region has 13 residues. The CDR3 here is CASSFNGNTEAFF. The CDR3 bases are TGTGCCAGCAGCTTCAACGGGAACACTGAAGCTTTCTTT.